This TCR beta chain originates from a study of somatic reversion in DOCK8 deficiency (dated by TCRdb to about 2020). About the investigation overall: In the study, T cell receptor beta repertoires were compared across three groups: DOCK8-deficient patients, DOCK8-revertant patients and healthy volunteers. The ways in which somatic reversion of pathogenic DOCK8 variants alters lymphocyte differentiation and function in DOCK8 deficiency were investigated. The DOCK8-deficient patients included in the study had already been reported in previous work. Paper-wide results and their limitations: The source material for each sample, whole blood versus PBMCs, was not specified per sample in the methods.

This clonotype qualifies as large (0.1 to 1%). Its antigen is currently not known. Per-base qualities were not stored, and no clone one base away is much larger. Preparation of the library involved multiplex PCR. One-step amplicon PCR with EuroClonality-NGS primers was used to generate TRB libraries from around 95 ng genomic DNA. Sequencing of the TRB amplicons was done on Illumina MiSeq instruments using 2 x 250 bp version 2 chemistry. In the authors' own workflow: IMGT/HighV-QUEST was the tool used for both primary TRB sequence analysis and V(D)J annotation. Repertoire diversity and composition were evaluated with VDJtools after removing nonfunctional clones and downsampling for comparisons between samples. The public reads were reanalyzed by TCRdb: fastp trimming at Q25, MiXCR alignment, in-frame beta chains only. Merged by CDR3 protein, the rows form single entries marked with the most common genes and DNA. The V and J calls reflect TCRdb's pipeline rather than the authors' work. This sample is represented by around 300 distinct CDR3 sequences; roughly 27% of them were singletons. The ten largest clones capture 91% of the sample.

For the TCR repertoire analysis, genomic DNA was extracted either from whole blood samples or from PBMCs. A few DOCK8-revertant patients were sampled, some at multiple time points. Sequencing was performed on blood. Taken with the paper, the label for cell subset or site translates to: DOCK8-deficient patient with somatic reversion. The clonotype comes from a human donor with DOCK8 deficiency.

The nucleotide sequence reads TGTGCCAGCAGCTTAGAACCCCCCAAGTCGGACACCGGGGAGCTGTTTTTT. This gives the protein CASSLEPPKSDTGELFF. The sequence is built from TRBV11-2 and TRBJ2-2, with the D gene uncertain. From a lookup of the germline V gene, CDR1 and CDR2 are SGHAT and FQNNGV. Trimming removed 0 bases from V and 3 bases from J, leaving 14 bases between the germline ends. The CDR3, from cysteine to phenylalanine, totals 17 residues. Only the CDR3 DNA is retained, 51 bases long and in frame from the first base.